A single sample is the source of the 9 T cell receptor beta chains below, sequenced in a study of OX40 agonist ivuxolimab in advanced cancers. The method was the immunoSEQ multiplex PCR assay. TCRdb provides this immuneACCESS table in a form limited to in-frame rearrangements. Some clones are lacking; in checked studies, under half of them reflect an unresolved V gene, and why the rest are absent is not known. The sample table contains 45,000 to 75,000 clones; only one count was recorded for about 85% of them. The ten largest account for approximately 1.1% of the sample. This sample comprised CD4+ or CD8+ T cells sorted from blood, obtained in a trial of the OX40 agonist ivuxolimab. The receptors derive from an adult with an advanced solid tumor such as melanoma, head and neck, liver or kidney cancer.

CDR3 region: CAWSATPRLAGVPDTQYF. CDR3 DNA: TGTGCCTGGAGCGCCACCCCTCGACTAGCGGGAGTCCCAGATACGCAGTATTTT. The genes are TRBV30 and TRBJ2-3; 12 nucleotides agree with TRBD2. Germline-derived CDR1 and CDR2 are GTSNPN and SVGIG (reference sequence). With V trimmed by 3 bases and J by 4 bases, 14 bases remained unmatched. The CDR3 extends over 18 amino acids.

The genes are TRBV5-8 and TRBJ2-2; 11 bases fit TRBD2. This CDR3 spans 15 amino acids. With 6 bases clipped from V and 4 bases from J, the junction kept 5 bases outside the gene matches. Germline lookup yields CDR1 SGHTS and CDR2 YDEGEE. This CDR3 reads CASILAGGSTGELFF. CDR3 DNA: TGTGCCAGCATCCTAGCGGGAGGTTCCACCGGGGAGCTGTTTTTT.

This chain links TRBV6-1 with TRBJ2-5; no clear D gene. The CDR3 is 13 amino acids. Trimming pared 6 bases from V and 2 bases from J, leaving 10 bases between. Germline CDR1 is MNHNS and CDR2 is SASEGT. The CDR3, as DNA: TGTGCCAGCAGAAGTGGGTCTCAAGAGACCCAGTACTTC. Encoded protein: CASRSGSQETQYF.

In nucleotides, the CDR3 is TGTGCCAGCAGTTACGGGGGAGGTAGCAATCAGCCCCAGCATTTT. It specifies CASSYGGGSNQPQHF. This chain connects TRBV6-5 to TRBJ1-5; tentative D call: TRBD1 (5 bases). Germline V gene data show CDR1 as MNHEY and CDR2 as SVGAGI. The CDR3 is 15 residues long. The V and J ends lost 2 bases and 0 bases respectively, with 8 bases between them.

The V gene is TRBV9, the J gene TRBJ2-1; 7 bases agree with TRBD2. The germline V gene encodes CDR1 SGDLS and CDR2 YYNGEE. The junction had 3 bases not matched to a gene; V was cut back by 0 bases and J by 3 bases. The CDR3 runs to 15 residues. CDR3 in amino acids: CASSVVGGSYNEQFF. CDR3 bases: TGTGCCAGCAGCGTAGTCGGCGGGAGCTACAATGAGCAGTTCTTC.

V and J are TRBV9 and TRBJ2-7; D tentatively fits TRBD1 or TRBD2 (5 bases each). The CDR3 totals 16 residues. V was pared by 3 bases and J by 7 bases, with 23 bases between. Germline V gives CDR1 SGDLS, CDR2 YYNGEE. CDR3 bases: TGTGCCAGCAGCGCCGATGGGACCGCCGTCCAGTTGGAGCAGTACTTC. Encoded protein: CASSADGTAVQLEQYF.

V is TRBV11-2 and J is TRBJ2-5, with TRBD1 as a possible D gene (5 bases). The J call is doubtful: the DNA matches TRBJ2-7 better. Per germline, CDR1 SGHAT and CDR2 FQNNGV. The CDR3 totals 15 residues. In DNA, the CDR3 is TGTGCCAGCAGCGCCCATTTGGGGCCCTTGTACGAGCAGTACTTC. Translation: CASSAHLGPLYEQYF.

This chain uses TRBV6-1 with TRBJ2-1; maybe TRBD1 (6 bases). The CDR3 length is 14 residues. V gave up 0 bases and J gave up 11 bases, with 14 bases separating them. Germline loops: CDR1 MNHNS, CDR2 SASEGT. The CDR3 nucleotides read TGTGCCAGCAGTGAAGCGTCGGACAGTCGGAAGCAGTTCTTC. Its translation: CASSEASDSRKQFF.

V and J are TRBV7-9 and TRBJ2-5, with 7 bases lining up with TRBD1. The CDR3 extends over 14 amino acids. Germline assignment: CDR1 SEHNR and CDR2 FQNEAQ (reference sequence). With 4 bases clipped from V and 1 base from J, the junction kept 3 bases outside the gene matches. CDR3 nucleotide sequence: TGTGCCAGCAGCTCAAGGGACAGCCAAGAGACCCAGTACTTC. Translating it yields CASSSRDSQETQYF.